This TCR beta chain is from a study of cytomegalovirus exposure and HLA in healthy donors. A multiplex PCR was run with 60 Vbeta primers and 13 Jbeta primers. Data came from immunoSEQ multiplex PCR; TCRdb stores just in-frame clones and leaves some out. Recorded for this sample: roughly 120,000 clones. Overall study findings and caveats: Rare TCR sequences dominated, though some public TCRs recurred in many donors.

Note on this clone: The antigen is not known.

The receptor was derived from a man under 40 in good health and CMV-seronegative. Specimen: PBMCs.

CDR3 sequence (DNA): TGTGCCACCAGCTCCCAGGGGGGACGGGGCGAGCAGTACTTC. It yields the protein CATSSQGGRGEQYF. The genes are TRBV15 and TRBJ2-7; tentative D call: TRBD1 (7 bases). V was trimmed by 5 bases and J by 6 bases, leaving 17 bases between them. This CDR3 has 14 amino acids. Germline loops: CDR1 LNHNV, CDR2 YYDKDF (reference sequence). The full variable domain, completed using reference TRBV15 and TRBJ2-7, is DAMVIQNPRYQVTQFGKPVTLSCSQTLNHNVMYWYQQKSSQAPKLLFHYYDKDFNNEADTPDNFQSRRPNTSFCFLDIRSPGLGDTAMYLCATSSQGGRGEQYFGPGTRLTVT.